The 22 T cell receptor beta chains presented below share a single source sample, sequenced in a study of CD8+ T cells in alopecia areata (dated by TCRdb to between 2017 and 2018). The sample's treatment or condition label, in plain terms: oral pan-JAK inhibitor, 5-10 mg twice daily. Receptors were amplified or captured by the immunoSEQ multiplex PCR assay. RNA was extracted from all samples and reverse transcribed into cDNA as template for TCR sequencing. The clones in this table, taken by TCRdb from immuneACCESS, are in-frame only. Not every clone is retained; where verified, under half of the shortfall comes from an unresolved V gene, and the cause of the rest is unknown. Across this sample there are about 180,000 clones, with 51% seen only once. The ten biggest clones cover roughly 9.1% of the sample. This material consisted of CD8+ T cells sorted from blood, taken at week 52, from a patient treated with tofacitinib. The receptors here all came from a human donor with alopecia areata.

The sample holds a few counts of this clone. The chain links TRBV29-1 to TRBJ1-2, with unresolved D. The CDR3 has 12 residues. V was clipped by 5 bases and J by 9 bases, with 16 bases between them. Germline loops: CDR1 SQVTM, CDR2 ANQGSEA. CDR3 coding DNA: TGCAGCGTTAATTTTCTTGAAGGGAGCTACACCTTC. It specifies CSVNFLEGSYTF. The full variable domain, with the rest looked up from reference TRBV29-1 and TRBJ1-2, is SAVISQKPSRDICQRGTSLTIQCQVDSQVTMMFWYRQQPGQSLTLIATANQGSEATYESGFVIDKFPISRPNLTFSTLTVSNMSPEDSSIYLCSVNFLEGSYTFGSGTRLTVV.

This rearrangement joins TRBV2 to TRBJ1-2; D is uncertain. This CDR3 spans 14 amino acids. CDR1 is SNHLY, CDR2 FYNNEI, per germline. The germline V and J ends were trimmed by 5 bases and 5 bases, with 15 bases remaining between them. The CDR3 region has the DNA TGTGCCAGCAGTTCCCTAGATCCCCGTTATGGCTACACCTTC. This gives the protein CASSSLDPRYGYTF.

This clone was seen ten or more times. This CDR3 is also generated by other DNA sequences in the sample. The chain links TRBV27 to TRBJ1-5, with 7 bases aligning to TRBD1. This CDR3 has 14 residues. CDR1 and CDR2 from the germline V gene are MNHEY and SMNVEV (reference sequence). After removal of 9 bases from V and 0 bases from J, the junction contained 5 bases not matched to a gene. CDR3 protein: CASRRTGSNQPQHF. The CDR3 DNA reads as TGTGCCAGTCGTCGGACAGGTAGCAATCAGCCCCAGCATTTT.

The chain uses TRBV29-1 and TRBJ2-1, with TRBD1 identical over 8 bases. Trimming took 4 bases from V and 8 from J; bases not matched to a gene: 7. Germline assignment: CDR1 SQVTM and CDR2 ANQGSEA. There are 13 residues in the CDR3. The CDR3 loop reads CSVGQGPGDEQFF. As DNA, the CDR3 is TGCAGCGTTGGACAGGGGCCCGGGGATGAGCAGTTCTTC.

The chain employs TRBV14 and TRBJ1-1, with a possible D match to TRBD1 (5 bases). This CDR3 has 15 amino acids. Trimming stripped 1 base from V and 5 bases from J, with 14 bases between. Germline V gives CDR1 SGHDN, CDR2 FVKESK. The CDR3 sequence: CASSQGYIWGTEAFF. CDR3 nucleotide sequence: TGTGCCAGCAGCCAAGGATACATTTGGGGGACTGAAGCTTTCTTT.

The V call is TRBV5-1, the J call TRBJ2-7, with D perhaps given as TRBD1 or TRBD2 (5 bases each). CDR3 length: 15 residues. Germline CDR1 reads SGHRS; CDR2 reads YFSETQ. Trimming took off 1 base at V and 5 bases at J, with 16 bases between the two ends. CDR3 loop: CASSLRGRADHEQYF. The CDR3 DNA sequence: TGCGCCAGCAGCTTGCGGGGCAGGGCTGACCACGAGCAGTACTTC.

The chain links TRBV13 to TRBJ2-7; D possibly matches TRBD1 or TRBD2 (5 bases each). The CDR3 is made up of 12 amino acids. The V and J ends lost 4 bases and 2 bases respectively, with 6 bases between them. CDR1 is PRHDT, CDR2 FYEKMQ, per germline (reference sequence). CDR3 nucleotides: TGTGCCAGCAGCTCGGGACCCTACGAGCAGTACTTC. This gives the protein CASSSGPYEQYF.

This clone was seen a single time. The chain has TRBV27 and TRBJ1-2; TRBD1 matches 7 bases. The CDR3 has 14 residues. V shed 2 bases and J 6 bases; nucleotides not matched to a gene: 6. Germline V gives CDR1 MNHEY, CDR2 SMNVEV (reference sequence). The CDR3 DNA reads TGTGCCAGCAGTTTAATCCGGGACAGCGATGGCTACACCTTC. The encoded protein is CASSLIRDSDGYTF.

This clone was seen only a few times. The chain joins TRBV30 to TRBJ2-3, with 10 positions matching TRBD1. The germline CDR1 and CDR2 sequences are GTSNPN and SVGIG (reference sequence). CDR3 size: 15 residues. V gave up 0 bases and J gave up 5 bases; unmatched junction bases: 5. CDR3 in amino acids: CAWSVLGTGEDTQYF. The CDR3 nucleotides read TGTGCCTGGAGTGTACTCGGGACAGGGGAAGATACGCAGTATTTT.

The rearrangement links TRBV25-1 to TRBJ2-2; TRBD2 matches at 9 bases. The germline V gene has CDR1 MGHDK and CDR2 SYGVNS. There are 14 residues in the CDR3. With 9 bases clipped from V and 3 bases from J, the junction kept 5 bases outside the gene matches. CDR3 sequence reads: CASSSGAYTGELFF. CDR3 DNA: TGTGCCAGTTCTAGCGGGGCGTACACCGGGGAGCTGTTTTTT.

V usage is TRBV23-1 and J usage is TRBJ2-1; either TRBD1 or TRBD2 may fit D (5 bases each). TRBV23-1 is known as an ORF, though its function is uncertain. The CDR3 covers 16 residues. V was clipped by 6 bases and J by 3 bases, with 18 bases between them. DNA for the CDR3: TGCGCCAGCAGGCCTAGGGACCGTTCTTACTACAATGAGCAGTTCTTC. Encoded protein: CASRPRDRSYYNEQFF.

This clone has a handful of counts. The sample holds other DNA sequences that translate to the same CDR3. The chain is built from TRBV30 and TRBJ2-7; 10 bases map to TRBD1. This CDR3 contains 13 residues. The ends lost 1 base at V and 7 bases at J; junction bases unmatched: 4. The germline V gene has CDR1 GTSNPN and CDR2 SVGIG (reference sequence). The CDR3 loop reads CAWSAGQGGEQYF. CDR3 DNA: TGTGCCTGGAGTGCCGGACAGGGGGGGGAGCAGTACTTC.

The CDR3 protein is CASSSIPRDSANTGELFF. CDR3 DNA: TGTGCCAGCAGCTCAATCCCCCGGGACAGCGCGAACACCGGGGAGCTGTTTTTT. This rearrangement joins TRBV2 to TRBJ2-2; 7 bases agree with TRBD1. Germline V gene sequence: CDR1 SNHLY, CDR2 FYNNEI. The CDR3 consists of 18 residues. After removal of 6 bases from V and 0 bases from J, the junction contained 13 bases not matched to a gene.

Only one count was recorded for this clone. CDR3 in DNA: TGCGCCAGCAGCCCTGGACAGGGGGTTAGGGGCTACACCTTC. Its protein is CASSPGQGVRGYTF. J is TRBJ1-2 and V is TRBV5-1; 10 bases match TRBD1. There are 14 residues in the CDR3. The trim removed 4 bases at V and 8 bases at J, leaving 8 bases unmatched. Germline V gives CDR1 SGHRS, CDR2 YFSETQ.

The DNA of the CDR3 is TGTGCCAGCAGACCCGGGACAGGTATCCACGAGCAGTACTTC. Protein sequence: CASRPGTGIHEQYF. This sequence joins TRBV6-5 and TRBJ2-7, with 8 nucleotides matching TRBD1. Looked up from germline, CDR1 is MNHEY and CDR2 is SVGAGI. The CDR3 runs 14 residues. J gave up 5 bases and V 6 bases, and 9 bases lay outside the gene matches.

Points on this clone: A read error may account for a junction end that differs from germline. This chain links TRBV5-4 with TRBJ2-3, with 12 bases lining up with TRBD2. Germline CDR1 is SGHNT and CDR2 is YYREEE (reference sequence). The CDR3 length is 16 residues. The CDR3 protein is CASSQDLAGGPDTQYF. The CDR3 region has the DNA TGCGCCAGCAGCCAAGATCTAGCGGGGGGGCCAGATACGCAGTATTTT.

The chain carries TRBV6-5 and TRBJ1-1; D is perhaps TRBD1 (6 bases). Between the trimmed V and J ends, which lost 4 bases and 2 bases, there was a span of 8 bases. The CDR3 loop spans 13 amino acids. In germline, CDR1 is MNHEY, CDR2 SVGAGI. Written as DNA, the CDR3 is TGTGCCAGCAGTTCAGGGGTAAACACTGAAGCTTTCTTT. Translating it yields CASSSGVNTEAFF.

The J gene is TRBJ1-5, the V gene TRBV27, with 8 positions matching TRBD1. CDR3 length equals 16 residues. Germline CDR1 is MNHEY and CDR2 is SMNVEV (reference sequence). J was trimmed by 1 base and V by 5 bases; bases with no gene match: 7. The CDR3 spells CASSDRGGGSNQPQHF. For the CDR3, the DNA is TGTGCCAGCAGTGACAGGGGCGGGGGGAGCAATCAGCCCCAGCATTTT.

The DNA for the CDR3 is TGTGCCAGCAGCTCCGTCCTGCAGGGGGCCTACGAGCAGTACTTC. This translates into CASSSVLQGAYEQYF. The rearrangement links TRBV13 to TRBJ2-7; 7 bases align to TRBD1. Germline V gene data show CDR1 as PRHDT and CDR2 as FYEKMQ (reference sequence). The CDR3 length is 15 residues. Trimming at V came to 4 bases and at J to 2 bases, leaving 8 bases not matched to a gene.

This clone was seen a few times. This rearrangement joins TRBV6-5 to TRBJ1-2, with 8 bases identical to TRBD1. The CDR3 spans 15 residues. The J segment lost 5 bases and the V segment lost 6 bases, leaving 11 bases of the junction unmatched. Germline CDR1 MNHEY, CDR2 SVGAGI. The CDR3 DNA reads TGTGCCAGCAGCACGGGACAGGATCCATCGTATGGCTACACCTTC. Protein product: CASSTGQDPSYGYTF.

CDR3 residues: CASSSGGVQDEQYF. The CDR3 nucleotides read TGCGCCAGCAGCTCAGGGGGAGTTCAGGACGAGCAGTACTTC. This chain uses TRBV5-1 with TRBJ2-7; TRBD1 matches at 7 bases. The CDR3 has 14 residues. J gave up 5 bases and V 3 bases, and 8 bases lay outside the gene matches. Germline V gives CDR1 SGHRS, CDR2 YFSETQ.

J is TRBJ1-3 and V is TRBV15; no definite D call. Trimming took 8 bases from V and 0 from J, leaving 14 bases between them. This CDR3 is built from 15 residues. CDR1 is LNHNV, CDR2 YYDKDF, per germline (reference sequence). The CDR3 DNA follows: TGTGCCACCCAAAGGAACGGTAACTCTGGAAACACCATATATTTT. The encoded protein is CATQRNGNSGNTIYF. The full variable domain, with the rest looked up from reference TRBV15 and TRBJ1-3, is DAMVIQNPRYQVTQFGKPVTLSCSQTLNHNVMYWYQQKSSQAPKLLFHYYDKDFNNEADTPDNFQSRRPNTSFCFLDIRSPGLGDTAMYLCATQRNGNSGNTIYFGEGSWLTVV.